Listed here are 3 T cell receptor beta chains from one sample, sequenced in a study of beta chain features in type 1 diabetes. Since all of the isolated RNA was reverse transcribed, expressed TCRB transcripts were what got sequenced. Sequenced by immunoSEQ multiplex PCR; TCRdb stores in-frame clones only, minus some. In the table there are tens of thousands of clones, roughly two thirds of which are singletons. Antigens for these TCRs are unknown. General observations from the study: Moderately but significantly shorter TCRB CDR3s were found in Type 1 diabetes patients in all four CD4+ subsets.

Material: stem cell memory CD4+ T cells from blood. The receptors come from a woman in her forties with type 1 diabetes.

V and J are TRBV5-4 and TRBJ1-4; possibly TRBD1 for D (6 bases). Per germline, CDR1 SGHNT and CDR2 YYREEE (reference sequence). Trimming took off 4 bases at V and 8 bases at J, with 21 bases between the two ends. The CDR3 spans 16 residues. This CDR3 is CASSQDRSGGSEKLFF. The CDR3 nucleotides read TGTGCCAGCAGCCAAGACCGGAGTGGGGGCTCCGAAAAACTGTTTTTT.

The chain couples TRBV5-1 to TRBJ2-1; 15 nucleotides agree with TRBD2. Germline V gene sequence: CDR1 SGHRS, CDR2 YFSETQ. The CDR3 loop spans 17 amino acids. V shed 3 bases and J 4 bases; nucleotides not matched to a gene: 5. Written as DNA, the CDR3 is TGCGCCAGCAGCTCGGGACTAGCGGGAGGAGGTTACAATGAGCAGTTCTTC. Translated, it gives CASSSGLAGGGYNEQFF.

A single count supports this clone. The chain combines TRBV5-1 with TRBJ2-2, with D possibly matching TRBD1 (5 bases). Trimming pared 0 bases from V and 8 bases from J, leaving 8 bases between. This CDR3 region has 13 residues. Germline V gene sequence: CDR1 SGHRS, CDR2 YFSETQ. The CDR3 loop is CASSLAQGGELFF. CDR3 DNA sequence: TGCGCCAGCAGCTTGGCCCAGGGAGGGGAGCTGTTTTTT.